These 27 T cell receptor beta chains share one sample of origin, sequenced in a study of T cell repertoires in cytomegalovirus infection. TCRdb analysed the reads with MiXCR anew, one entry per CDR3 protein. The table has around 550,000 distinct CDR3 sequences, about 25% seen once. The material sequenced was PBMCs. The receptors originated from a human donor in good health (CMV status not recorded). Some clones in this sample may be carry-over from other donors' samples.

This clonotype appeared a few times. V usage is TRBV6-2 or TRBV6-3 and J usage is TRBJ2-3; the match to TRBD2 covers 9 bases. The junction had 12 bases not matched to a gene; V was cut back by 8 bases and J by 3 bases. This CDR3 is 16 amino acids long. Germline loops: CDR1 MNHEY, CDR2 SVGEGT. This CDR3 is CASGPFVAGVTDTQYF. Here the CDR3 DNA reads TGTGCCAGCGGACCTTTCGTAGCGGGAGTGACAGATACGCAGTATTTT.

This clonotype was counted at least ten times. V gene TRBV7-2 combines with J gene TRBJ1-1; D is unclear. The CDR3 contains 13 residues. CDR1 SGHTA and CDR2 FQGNSA come from the germline V gene. Trimming pared 5 bases from V and 4 bases from J, leaving 11 bases between. The CDR3 DNA reads as TGTGCCAGCAGCCCACCCGGGCTCACTGAAGCTTTCTTT. Encoded protein: CASSPPGLTEAFF.

This clonotype appeared a few times. This chain joins TRBV5-4 and TRBJ2-1; tentatively, D is TRBD2 (8 bases). With 4 bases removed from V and 5 bases from J, the gap between germline ends came to 16 bases. The length of the CDR3 is 15 residues. CDR1 SGHNT and CDR2 YYREEE come from the germline V gene (reference sequence). Written as DNA, the CDR3 is TGTGCCAGCAGCCCGGGGGGGACAGCCCACAATGAGCAGTTCTTC. As protein: CASSPGGTAHNEQFF.

In its sample, this clonotype was seen many times. The chain is built from TRBV12-3 or TRBV12-4 and TRBJ1-1; TRBD1 agrees at 8 bases. The V gene end was trimmed by 6 bases and the J gene end by 5 bases; junction bases not matched to a gene: 11. CDR3 size: 15 residues. The CDR3: CASSRGQGSWTEAFF. The CDR3 DNA reads TGTGCCAGCAGCCGTGGACAGGGCTCGTGGACTGAAGCTTTCTTT.

This clonotype was seen a few times. The J gene is TRBJ2-5, the V gene TRBV18; D may correspond to TRBD1 or TRBD2 (5 bases each). Germline CDR1 and CDR2: KGHSH and LQKENI. Trimming cost V 2 bases and J 2 bases, with 12 bases left between them. The CDR3 totals 15 residues. The CDR3 nucleotides are TGTGCCAGCTCACCAAGGGGACGGTCACAAGAGACCCAGTACTTC. This sequence encodes CASSPRGRSQETQYF.

This clonotype showed up just a few times. The chain uses TRBV9 and TRBJ2-3; no clear D gene. CDR3 size: 12 residues. Trimming left V 0 bases short and J 4 bases short, with 3 bases between. CDR1 is SGDLS, CDR2 YYNGEE, per germline. The CDR3 is CASSVGADTQYF. The CDR3 coding sequence is TGTGCCAGCAGCGTAGGTGCAGATACGCAGTATTTT.

This clonotype was seen repeatedly, ten times or more. The rearrangement joins TRBV7-9 to TRBJ2-7; D is unclear. Germline V gives CDR1 SEHNR, CDR2 FQNEAQ (reference sequence). This CDR3 region has 15 residues. V was cut by 1 base and J by 2 bases, with 12 bases left in between. The CDR3 spells CASSLGFSYTYEQYV. DNA for the CDR3: TGTGCCAGCAGCTTAGGATTTTCTTACACCTACGAGCAGTACGTC.

Ten or more counts support this clonotype. This rearrangement joins TRBV28 to TRBJ1-5; 8 bases fit TRBD1. Unmatched junction bases numbered 6, after V lost 7 bases and J lost 4 bases. Germline CDR1 is MDHEN and CDR2 is SYDVKM. The CDR3 runs to 14 residues. The CDR3 region has the DNA TGTGCCAGCACCAGAAGGACAGGGAATCAGCCCCAGCATTTT. This encodes CASTRRTGNQPQHF.

The chain combines TRBV10-3 with TRBJ2-1, with 9 bases fitting TRBD1. The ends lost 7 bases at V and 3 bases at J; junction bases unmatched: 7. Per the germline V gene, CDR1 is ENHRY and CDR2 is SYGVKD. CDR3 length equals 15 residues. The CDR3 sequence: CAIKPGQGGYNEQFF. The CDR3 nucleotides read TGTGCCATCAAGCCGGGACAGGGAGGCTACAATGAGCAGTTCTTC.

This clonotype has ten or more counts. The CDR3 bases are TGTGCCAGCAGGCCCGGACAGTCCATCGGGGAGCTGTTTTTT. Translating gives CASRPGQSIGELFF. V gene TRBV6-1 combines with J gene TRBJ2-2, with D possibly TRBD1 on 6 matching bases. Germline lookup yields CDR1 MNHNS and CDR2 SASEGT. The CDR3 is made up of 14 amino acids. V gave up 6 bases and J gave up 7 bases, with 15 bases separating them.

This clonotype appeared a few times. V usage is TRBV4-1 and J usage is TRBJ2-1; TRBD2 agrees at 10 bases. CDR1 and CDR2 (germline): MGHRA, YSYEKL. The CDR3 runs to 13 residues. In DNA form, the CDR3 reads TGCGCTACGCAAGCGGGAGGGTTCAATGAGCAGTTCTTC. Translated: CATQAGGFNEQFF.

This clonotype was seen more than once but under ten times. V usage is TRBV27 and J usage is TRBJ1-4; 7 bases line up with TRBD1. Germline lookup yields CDR1 MNHEY and CDR2 SMNVEV (reference sequence). The V gene end was trimmed by 5 bases and the J gene end by 8 bases; junction bases not matched to a gene: 11. This CDR3 contains 15 residues. As DNA, the CDR3 is TGTGCCAGCAGTCAGGGCACAGGGGCAAGGGAAAAACTGTTTTTT. Encoded protein: CASSQGTGAREKLFF.

The chain joins TRBV12-3 or TRBV12-4 to TRBJ2-2; 7 bases align to TRBD2. This CDR3 contains 15 residues. The ends lost 3 bases at V and 4 bases at J; junction bases unmatched: 5. The CDR3 here is CASSFGLAATGELFF. CDR3 nucleotides: TGTGCCAGCAGTTTTGGCCTAGCGGCCACCGGGGAGCTGTTTTTT.

The chain carries TRBV27 and TRBJ1-2; 8 bases align to TRBD1. The CDR3 covers 14 residues. J was trimmed by 6 bases and V by 8 bases; bases with no gene match: 11. Germline V gene sequence: CDR1 MNHEY, CDR2 SMNVEV (reference sequence). Here the CDR3 DNA reads TGTGCCAGCTGGGATCCGGACAGGGCAAATGGCTACACCTTC. Translating it yields CASWDPDRANGYTF.

This clonotype has only one observation. V and J are TRBV29-1 and TRBJ2-1; 11 bases are shared with TRBD2. CDR1 SQVTM and CDR2 ANQGSEA come from the germline V gene. Trimming cost V 7 bases and J 7 bases; bases outside gene matches: 6. The CDR3 is 13 residues long. This CDR3 is CSGRLAGRNEQFF. Here the CDR3 DNA reads TGCAGCGGTAGACTAGCGGGAAGAAATGAGCAGTTCTTC.

Here the CDR3 DNA reads TGTGCCACCAGCAGGACGGTCCAAGAGACCCAGTACTTC. Encoded protein: CATSRTVQETQYF. This chain connects TRBV15 to TRBJ2-5; D gene unclear. CDR1 is LNHNV and CDR2 is YYDKDF in the germline V gene (reference sequence). The CDR3 length is 13 residues. With 3 bases removed from V and 1 base from J, the gap between germline ends came to 6 bases.

V usage is TRBV2 and J usage is TRBJ1-3; 8 nucleotides line up with TRBD1. The CDR3 spans 15 residues. The V gene end was trimmed by 8 bases and the J gene end by 0 bases; junction bases not matched to a gene: 6. In germline, CDR1 is SNHLY, CDR2 FYNNEI. CDR3 DNA: TGTGCCAGCCGATTAGGACAGGGCTCTGGAAACACCATATATTTT. Residues: CASRLGQGSGNTIYF.

The chain has TRBV6-2 or TRBV6-3 and TRBJ1-2; D is ambiguous. CDR3 length: 13 amino acids. CDR1 MNHEY and CDR2 SVGEGT come from the germline V gene. Trimming left V 3 bases short and J 8 bases short, with 13 bases between. CDR3 protein: CASSYSPNRGYTF. CDR3 DNA: TGTGCCAGCAGTTATAGCCCGAATCGGGGCTACACCTTC.

This clonotype has only a few counts. The gene calls are TRBV6-6 and TRBJ2-5, with 8 bases fitting TRBD2. The V segment lost 10 bases and the J segment 9 bases; nucleotides outside the gene matches: 13. Germline loops: CDR1 MNHNY, CDR2 SVGAGI (reference sequence). This CDR3 is 13 amino acids long. The CDR3 reads CATGAGGHVAQYF. CDR3 nucleotides: TGTGCCACCGGGGCGGGGGGTCATGTCGCCCAGTACTTC.

This chain joins TRBV6-1 and TRBJ2-1; 13 bases fit TRBD2. The length of the CDR3 is 16 residues. Germline loops: CDR1 MNHNS, CDR2 SASEGT. V shed 7 bases and J 10 bases; nucleotides not matched to a gene: 13. The CDR3 loop reads CASTRGRTSGRGEQFF. The CDR3 DNA follows: TGTGCCAGCACAAGGGGACGGACTAGCGGGAGAGGGGAGCAGTTCTTC.

The V and J genes are TRBV19 and TRBJ2-1; D unclear. V was clipped by 5 bases and J by 3 bases, with 17 bases between them. CDR1 and CDR2 from the germline V gene are LNHDA and SQIVND (reference sequence). The CDR3 spans 16 residues. In nucleotides, the CDR3 is TGTGCCAGTAGTGTGGGCGACGGGCGGTACTACAATGAGCAGTTCTTC. The encoded protein is CASSVGDGRYYNEQFF. The variable domain in full, with the rest retrieved from reference TRBV19 and TRBJ2-1, is DGGITQSPKYLFRKEGQNVTLSCEQNLNHDAMYWYRQDPGQGLRLIYYSQIVNDFQKGDIAEGYSVSREKKESFPLTVTSAQKNPTAFYLCASSVGDGRYYNEQFFGPGTRLTVL.

This clonotype was counted at least ten times. V gene TRBV28 combines with J gene TRBJ2-7; weak D call: TRBD2 (7 bases). The CDR3 is made up of 13 amino acids. CDR1 is MDHEN, CDR2 SYDVKM, per germline. Deletions cut 5 bases from V and 2 bases from J, with 10 bases between. The CDR3 loop is CASSRGATYEQYF. CDR3 in DNA: TGTGCCAGCAGTCGGGGGGCAACCTACGAGCAGTACTTC.

This clonotype was seen repeatedly, ten times or more. This rearrangement joins TRBV7-8 to TRBJ1-1; a weak D match, TRBD1 (5 bases). The CDR3 contains 15 residues. Germline CDR1 and CDR2: SGHVS and FQNEAQ. Between the trimmed V and J ends, which lost 2 bases and 0 bases, there was a span of 10 bases. The CDR3 sequence is CASSLSGTLNTEAFF. CDR3 nucleotides: TGTGCCAGCAGCTTATCCGGGACGCTGAACACTGAAGCTTTCTTT.

The chain recombines TRBV7-9 with TRBJ2-7, with 7 positions matching TRBD1. J gave up 7 bases and V 4 bases, and 7 bases lay outside the gene matches. The CDR3 runs to 13 residues. Germline CDR1 reads SEHNR; CDR2 reads FQNEAQ (reference sequence). DNA for the CDR3: TGTGCCAGCAGCTCCATTTTACAGGGGGAGCAGTACGTC. This encodes CASSSILQGEQYV.

The genes are TRBV19 and TRBJ2-6; D is uncertain. Germline-derived CDR1 and CDR2 are LNHDA and SQIVND (reference sequence). Trimming shortened V by 2 bases and J by 6 bases, and 20 bases separated the two germline ends. The CDR3 consists of 18 residues. CDR3: CASSIMGSQGLVANVLTF. CDR3 sequence (DNA): TGTGCCAGTAGTATAATGGGCTCGCAAGGCCTGGTGGCCAACGTCCTGACTTTC.

The chain recombines TRBV5-1 with TRBJ1-1; D remains unclear. Germline V CDR1 and CDR2: SGHRS, YFSETQ. This CDR3 comprises 12 residues. V gave up 0 bases and J gave up 7 bases, with 7 bases separating them. The CDR3 sequence is CASSLEGFEAFF. As DNA, the CDR3 is TGCGCCAGCAGCTTGGAAGGTTTTGAAGCTTTCTTT.

This clonotype was detected a few times. V is TRBV28 and J is TRBJ2-2, with 13 bases aligning to TRBD2. Germline V gene data show CDR1 as MDHEN and CDR2 as SYDVKM. The CDR3 covers 16 residues. The ends lost 5 bases at V and 7 bases at J; junction bases unmatched: 7. The chain's CDR3 is CASSPGLAGVDGELFF. As DNA, the CDR3 is TGTGCCAGCAGTCCCGGACTAGCGGGAGTCGACGGGGAGCTGTTTTTT.